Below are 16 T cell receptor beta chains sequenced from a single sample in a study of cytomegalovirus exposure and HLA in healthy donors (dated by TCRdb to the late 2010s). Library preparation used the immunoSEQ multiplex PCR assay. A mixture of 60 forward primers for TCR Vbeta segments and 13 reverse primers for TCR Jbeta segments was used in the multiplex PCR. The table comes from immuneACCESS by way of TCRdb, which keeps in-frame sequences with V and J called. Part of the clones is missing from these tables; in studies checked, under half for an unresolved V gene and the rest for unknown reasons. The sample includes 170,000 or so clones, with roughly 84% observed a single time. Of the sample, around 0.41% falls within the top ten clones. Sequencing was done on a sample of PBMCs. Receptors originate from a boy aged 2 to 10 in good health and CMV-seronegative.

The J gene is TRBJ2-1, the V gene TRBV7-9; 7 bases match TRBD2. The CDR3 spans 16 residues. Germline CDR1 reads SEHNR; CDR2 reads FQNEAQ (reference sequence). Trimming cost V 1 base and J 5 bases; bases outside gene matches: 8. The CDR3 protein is CASSLVGEGRDNEQFF. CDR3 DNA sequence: TGTGCCAGCAGCTTAGTGGGGGAGGGTCGGGACAATGAGCAGTTCTTC.

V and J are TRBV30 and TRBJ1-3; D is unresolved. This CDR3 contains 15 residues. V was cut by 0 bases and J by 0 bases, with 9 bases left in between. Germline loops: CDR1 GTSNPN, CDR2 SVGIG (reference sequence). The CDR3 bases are TGTGCCTGGAGTGTACGACTGTACTCTGGAAACACCATATATTTT. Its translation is CAWSVRLYSGNTIYF.

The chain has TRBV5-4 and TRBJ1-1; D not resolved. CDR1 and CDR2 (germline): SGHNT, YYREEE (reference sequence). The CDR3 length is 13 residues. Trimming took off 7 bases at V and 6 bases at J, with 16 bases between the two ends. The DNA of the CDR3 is TGTGCCAGCCGTAAAGACCGGGTCGCTGAAGCTTTCTTT. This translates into CASRKDRVAEAFF.

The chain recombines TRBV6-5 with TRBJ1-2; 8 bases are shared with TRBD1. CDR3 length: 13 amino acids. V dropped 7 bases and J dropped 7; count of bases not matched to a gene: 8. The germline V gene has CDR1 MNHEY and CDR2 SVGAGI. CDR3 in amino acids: CASIDTGGGGYTF. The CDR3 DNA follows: TGTGCCAGCATCGATACAGGGGGTGGTGGCTACACCTTC.

The CDR3 bases are TGTGCCAGCAGCTGGGGACTAGCGGGAGTGGCAGATACGCAGTATTTT. Its translation: CASSWGLAGVADTQYF. The chain recombines TRBV11-1 with TRBJ2-3; 14 bases are shared with TRBD2. The J segment lost 4 bases and the V segment lost 4 bases, leaving 4 bases of the junction unmatched. Looked up from germline, CDR1 is SGHAT and CDR2 is FQDESV (reference sequence). This CDR3 contains 16 residues. Drawing the rest from reference TRBV11-1 and TRBJ2-3, the complete variable domain is EAEVAQSPRYKITEKSQAVAFWCDPISGHATLYWYRQILGQGPELLVQFQDESVVDDSQLPKDRFSAERLKGVDSTLKIQPAELGDSAMYLCASSWGLAGVADTQYFGPGTRLTVL.

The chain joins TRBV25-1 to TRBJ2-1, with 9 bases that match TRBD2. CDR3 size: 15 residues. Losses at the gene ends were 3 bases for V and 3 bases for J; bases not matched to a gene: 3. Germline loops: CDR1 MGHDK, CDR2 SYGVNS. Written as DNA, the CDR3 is TGTGCCAGCAGTGAGGGCGGGAGGGACTACAATGAGCAGTTCTTC. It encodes CASSEGGRDYNEQFF.

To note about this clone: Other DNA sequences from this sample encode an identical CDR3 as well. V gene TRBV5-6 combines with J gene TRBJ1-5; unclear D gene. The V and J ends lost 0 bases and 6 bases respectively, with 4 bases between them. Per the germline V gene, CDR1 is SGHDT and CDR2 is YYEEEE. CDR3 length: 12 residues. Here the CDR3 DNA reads TGTGCCAGCAGCTTGGGCAGTCAGCCCCAGCATTTT. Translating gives CASSLGSQPQHF.

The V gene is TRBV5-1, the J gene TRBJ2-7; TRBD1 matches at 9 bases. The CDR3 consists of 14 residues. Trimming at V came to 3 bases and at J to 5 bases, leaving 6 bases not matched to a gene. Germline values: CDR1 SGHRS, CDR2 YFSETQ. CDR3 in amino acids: CASSSGQGNDEQYF. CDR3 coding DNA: TGCGCCAGCAGCTCCGGACAGGGGAACGACGAGCAGTACTTC.

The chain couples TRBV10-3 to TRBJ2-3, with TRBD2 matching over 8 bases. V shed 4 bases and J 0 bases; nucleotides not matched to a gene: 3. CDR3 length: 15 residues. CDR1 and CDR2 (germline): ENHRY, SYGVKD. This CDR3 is CAISGPSGSTDTQYF. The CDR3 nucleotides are TGTGCCATCAGTGGGCCTAGCGGGAGCACAGATACGCAGTATTTT.

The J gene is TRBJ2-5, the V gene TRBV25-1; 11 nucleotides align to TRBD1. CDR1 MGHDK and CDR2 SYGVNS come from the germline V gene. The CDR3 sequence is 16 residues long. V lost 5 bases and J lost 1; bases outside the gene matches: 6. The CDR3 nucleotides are TGTGCCAGCAGTCCCGGCGGGACAGGGGGCCAAGAGACCCAGTACTTC. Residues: CASSPGGTGGQETQYF.

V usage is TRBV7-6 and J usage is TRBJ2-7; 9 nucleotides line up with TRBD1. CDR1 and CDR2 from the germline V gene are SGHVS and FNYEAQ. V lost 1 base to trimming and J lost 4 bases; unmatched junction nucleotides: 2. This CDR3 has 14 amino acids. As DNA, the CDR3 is TGTGCCAGCAGCTTAGTGGACAGGGGTTACGAGCAGTACTTC. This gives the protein CASSLVDRGYEQYF.

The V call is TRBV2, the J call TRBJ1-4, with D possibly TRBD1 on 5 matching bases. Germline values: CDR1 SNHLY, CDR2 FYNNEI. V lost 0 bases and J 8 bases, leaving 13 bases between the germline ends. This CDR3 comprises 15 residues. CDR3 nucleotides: TGTGCCAGCAGTGAAGCGCTTGGGAGGGGAGAAAAACTGTTTTTT. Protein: CASSEALGRGEKLFF.

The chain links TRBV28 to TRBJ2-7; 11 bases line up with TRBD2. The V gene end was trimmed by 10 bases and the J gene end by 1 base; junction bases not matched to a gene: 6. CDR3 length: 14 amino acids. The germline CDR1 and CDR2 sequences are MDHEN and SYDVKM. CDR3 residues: CATLGTSGSYEQYF. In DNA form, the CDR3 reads TGTGCCACCCTGGGGACTAGCGGTTCCTACGAGCAGTACTTC.

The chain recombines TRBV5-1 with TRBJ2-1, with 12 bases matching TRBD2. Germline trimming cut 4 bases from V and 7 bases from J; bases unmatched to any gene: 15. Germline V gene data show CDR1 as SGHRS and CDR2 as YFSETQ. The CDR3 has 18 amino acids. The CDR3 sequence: CASSLRTSGEGSRNEQFF. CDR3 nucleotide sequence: TGCGCCAGCAGCCTACGGACTAGCGGGGAAGGGTCTAGGAATGAGCAGTTCTTC. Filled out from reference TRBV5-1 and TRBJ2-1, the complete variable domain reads KAGVTQTPRYLIKTRGQQVTLSCSPISGHRSVSWYQQTPGQGLQFLFEYFSETQRNKGNFPGRFSGRQFSNSRSEMNVSTLELGDSALYLCASSLRTSGEGSRNEQFFGPGTRLTVL.

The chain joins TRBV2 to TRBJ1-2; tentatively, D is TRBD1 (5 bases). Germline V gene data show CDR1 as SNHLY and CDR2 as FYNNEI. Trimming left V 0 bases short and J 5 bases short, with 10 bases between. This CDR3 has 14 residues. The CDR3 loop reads CASSEARDWYGYTF. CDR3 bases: TGTGCCAGCAGTGAAGCCAGGGATTGGTATGGCTACACCTTC. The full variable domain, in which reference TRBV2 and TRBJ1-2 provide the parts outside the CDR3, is EPEVTQTPSHQVTQMGQEVILRCVPISNHLYFYWYRQILGQKVEFLVSFYNNEISEKSEIFDDQFSVERPDGSNFTLKIRSTKLEDSAMYFCASSEARDWYGYTFGSGTRLTVV.

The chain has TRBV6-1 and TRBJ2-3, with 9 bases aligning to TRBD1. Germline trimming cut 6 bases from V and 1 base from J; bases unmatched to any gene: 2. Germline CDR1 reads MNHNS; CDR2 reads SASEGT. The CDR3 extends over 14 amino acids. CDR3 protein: CASSGDRGTDTQYF. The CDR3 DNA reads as TGTGCCAGCAGCGGGGACAGGGGCACAGATACGCAGTATTTT.